This T cell receptor beta chain was recorded in a study of cytomegalovirus exposure and HLA in healthy donors (TCRdb year 2017). As for the study more broadly: In an earlier analysis of approximately 500 of the donors, approximately 300 Gb of sequence data and 117 million unique TCR beta sequences from 150 million to 200 million T cells were reported. An early release covering approximately 600 HLA-typed donors comprised 300 to 350 gigabases of sequencing data and tens of millions of unique TCR sequences. Of the roughly 400 genotyped donors, approximately 80% fell in the genetic ancestry cluster associated with self-reported Caucasian donors. The study aimed to test whether signatures of past pathogen exposure could be identified by cataloging public T cell receptors. The study profiled the T cell repertoires of 550 to 700 subjects by immunosequencing and related them to cytomegalovirus serostatus. A separate validation cohort of 100 to 150 different subjects was used in addition to the roughly 700-subject first cohort. The study combined high-throughput TCR immunosequencing, statistical association of individual TCRs with disease status, and machine learning to predict cytomegalovirus infection status. A later analysis re-analyzed previously published TCR beta repertoires from roughly 690 donors and added high-resolution HLA genotyping to study TCR occurrence patterns. Rather than drawing on any new phenotypic data, the later analysis identified candidate immune exposures from TCR beta sequences and the way those sequences occurred across donors. An earlier analysis of 587 of the donors applied high-throughput TCR beta sequencing to assess whether each TCR beta V gene segment acted as functional or pseudogenic. Donor age, sex, ethnicity and CMV serostatus were compiled alongside the repertoire data. A later genetic analysis used genome-wide SNP genotypes for about three fifths of the 666 donors, treating that subset as a discovery cohort. Every discovery cohort repertoire had been produced on one sequencing platform. HLA typing included class I and class II loci at four-digit resolution. The number of donors typed differed by locus, with 629-630 for A, B, C, DRB1 and DQB1, roughly 550 for DQA1, 600 to 610 for DPA1, and approximately 470 for DPB1. Five DR-DQ haplotypes were treated as single units for association and clustering because of strong linkage in the cohort. On average, about 240,000 unique TCR beta nucleotide sequences were sequenced per donor among a few hundred genotyped donors of the cohort, with 15% to 20% of those sequences being non-productive.

Library preparation used the immunoSEQ multiplex PCR assay. For the multiplex PCR, a mixture combining 60 forward primers for TCR Vbeta segments and 13 reverse primers for TCR Jbeta segments was used. The CDR3 region of rearranged TCR beta genes was amplified from genomic DNA with a multiplex PCR assay. The Illumina HiSeq System was used to sequence the amplified TCR beta libraries as 87-base-pair reads. In the source study's methods: In a later analysis, tens of millions of unique TCR beta chains were counted across the 500 to 850 repertoires, and about 10 million of these chains were shared by at least two donors. A nearest-neighbor algorithm error-corrected the raw reads and collapsed the reads into unique sequences, merging closely related sequences to remove PCR and sequencing errors. V, D and J gene segments were assigned by aligning CDR3 sequences to IMGT reference sequences. For a sequence to be retained, at least a six-nucleotide match to both a V gene segment and a J gene segment was required. Rearrangements were classified as productive when the CDR3 lacked stop codons and remained in frame with V and J, and all other rearrangements were classified as non-productive. CDR3 was defined by IMGT convention, running from the second conserved V-encoded cysteine to the conserved J-encoded phenylalanine. Sequences without an unambiguous match to a single V gene segment were excluded from the earlier analysis of approximately 600 of the donors. In an earlier analysis of about 590 of the donors, a V segment was called functional when productive rearrangements were above 56.7%, and segregating when the standard deviation between donors exceeded 5%. A statistical classification framework was developed to diagnose cytomegalovirus status using the catalog of TCR beta chain sequences. In a later analysis, TCR nucleotide sequences were compared against IMGT/GENE-DB human TR gene sequences so that V and J genes could be assigned. A later analysis assigned CDR3 sequences and most-parsimonious VDJ recombination scenarios with the TCRdist pipeline. A later analysis defined each TCR beta chain by its CDR3 amino acid sequence plus V-gene family, and excluded reads lacking a unique V-gene family. In a later analysis, fewer than 600 highly shared, low-generation-probability nucleotide sequences were removed to address suspected cross-contamination and a sequencing artifact. For each public chain, a later analysis derived a clonal expansion index from normalized ranks of inferred template counts within each repertoire. In a later analysis, generation probabilities were computed with a VDJ recombination model fitted to out-of-frame rearrangements, and the resulting probabilities were checked against IGoR. In a later analysis, hypergeometric tests were used to score TCR-TCR, TCR-HLA and TCR-CMV co-occurrence, with a repertoire-size bias correction applied to TCR pairs. False discovery rates were estimated in a later analysis by permuting HLA or CMV assignments 20 times. A later analysis grouped co-occurring TCRs with DBSCAN, adding TCRdist sequence similarity when clustering within HLA-allele-positive subsets. For co-occurrence clustering, repertoires with fewer than 30,000 or more than 120,000 public chains were excluded, along with five or six repertoires with anomalous nucleotide sharing. As stored in TCRdb, this immuneACCESS dataset retains in-frame rearrangements with V and J assigned. A fraction of the clones does not appear; measured against another copy, unresolved V genes explain less than half of the discrepancy, and the remainder lacks a known reason. Clone size and V and J calls were adopted from that table, with D and trimming inferred from the DNA. Counted in this sample were about 130,000 clones; about two thirds of them appeared once. Of the sample, roughly 2.7% is held by the ten largest clones.

The cohort consisted of 600 to 700 healthy bone marrow donors. Cohort members were all nominally healthy when sampled, although unrecorded immune exposures were likely present. Of the 650 to 700 cohort members, about 280 had positive CMV serostatus and roughly 330 had negative CMV serostatus, and CMV serostatus was not recorded for the donor. A peripheral blood sample was provided by each donor, and peripheral blood mononuclear cells were used for TCR beta sequencing. Genomic DNA extraction from the blood cell samples was performed with the Qiagen DNeasy Blood Extraction Kit. In the germline V gene, CDR1 corresponds to SQVTM and CDR2 to ANQGSEA. Including the terminal cysteine and phenylalanine, the CDR3 comprises 12 residues. The DNA shown is the 36-base CDR3, in frame from base 1. The junction shows trimming of 4 bases on V and 9 bases on J, and the gene matches do not reach 6 bases of it. Concerning this clone itself: Its antigen is not yet known. The record has no base qualities; no much larger clone is one base away.

The paper as a whole reports these results and caveats: The classifier was reported to diagnose cytomegalovirus status with high specificity and sensitivity in both the original cohort and the validation cohort. The cohort was sequenced for TCR beta chains only, and without alpha or paired-chain data the features that could be detected were limited. A group of highly shared sequence variants was considered likely to be a technical artifact of the sequencing pipeline. The 87-base-pair reads could not distinguish some IMGT-functional V segments, including TRBV6-2 and TRBV6-3, so those segments were excluded. When HLA alleles, especially DR and DQ, strongly co-occurred, TCR associations were difficult to assign to individual alleles. According to a later genetic analysis, donors in an Asian-associated ancestry cluster had fewer N-insertions in productive TCRs than the approximately 630-donor mean. It was suggested by the authors that the approach could potentially be generalized to other disease states and immunological phenotypes. A further reported finding was that TCR beta sequences accurately predicted the HLA-A and HLA-B alleles for most subjects in the first cohort. An association between a missense DCLRE1C variant and V-gene and J-gene trimming of TCR beta chains was found in a later genetic analysis and replicated in an independent cohort. A later analysis found that most CMV-associated TCR beta chains appeared HLA-restricted, with HLA associations seemingly driven largely by CMV exposure. In a later analysis, 16,951 TCR beta sequences were associated with specific HLA alleles at a false discovery rate of 0.05. According to a later analysis, parvovirus B19, influenza, CMV and Epstein-Barr virus appeared linked to several top co-occurrence clusters. Compared with equally common non-associated chains, HLA-associated TCR beta chains in a later analysis were more clonally expanded and had lower generation probabilities. Because counts were too low, roughly 17 rarely observed V segments, including chromosome 9 orphons, were left out of the earlier analysis of several hundred of the donors. Because some donors lacked HLA typing at each locus, the association tests relied only on the typed subset. Three of the identified cytomegalovirus-associated TCR beta chains were confirmed in vitro to be specific for cytomegalovirus antigens. Broadly in line with IMGT annotations, most TCR beta V segments showed up in productive rearrangements about 87% or about 30% of the time in an earlier analysis of several hundred of the donors. Immune exposure information for the cohort was limited to CMV serostatus. Sequencing depth was assumed to be roughly uniform across donors in the presence/absence analyses, though that assumption may not hold. Linkage disequilibrium might explain the correlated functional status among segregating V segments, but an unknown experimental factor could not be excluded. Most TCR sequences were seen in very few donors, while some public TCRs were found in many individuals. A total of 150 or so TCR beta chains were listed by the study as associated with cytomegalovirus. According to a later analysis, TCR association rates differed among HLA loci, with DRB1 alleles showing the most associated TCRs and HLA-C alleles showing the fewest.

The sample consisted of PBMCs. Recombination joined TRBV29-1 with TRBJ2-4; 7 junctional bases match TRBD1. The sequence was collected from a human donor in good health. Read as DNA, the sequence is TGCAGCGTTGGACAGGGTCAGACCATTCAGTACTTC. The translation is CSVGQGQTIQYF.